This TCR beta chain came from a study of cytomegalovirus exposure and HLA in healthy donors. Study at large: The same platform was used for the 130 or so validation repertoires and the approximately 670 first-cohort repertoires, a later analysis reported. Study findings and constraints: The study designated 150 or so TCR beta chains cytomegalovirus-associated.

Separation from the approximately 660-subject first cohort characterized the roughly 120-subject validation cohort, to which the donors belonged. Generated by immunoSEQ multiplex PCR, the TCRdb table keeps only in-frame clones and is missing some. The sample includes over 150,000 clones, roughly nine tenths of them seen just once. On this clone: Its matching antigen is unknown.

V lost 6 bases to trimming and J lost 3 bases; unmatched junction nucleotides: 8. The CDR3 is made up of 15 amino acids. Germline-derived CDR1 and CDR2 are SGDLS and YYNGEE. Sequencing was performed on PBMCs. The TCR sequence derives from a woman between 18 and 29 years old in good health and CMV-seropositive. The V gene is TRBV9, the J gene TRBJ2-2; 7 bases match TRBD2. CDR3 coding DNA: TGTGCCAGCAATCGGGAGGCTCGGGACACCGGGGAGCTGTTTTTT. This translates into CASNREARDTGELFF.